What follows describes a single T cell receptor (beta chain). Its antigen is undetermined. This record belongs to a study of hypomethylating agent response in myelodysplastic syndrome. Whole-study findings and limits: The cohort was small, with only 11 to 12 patients analyzed. More novel clonotypes appeared in responders; more contracted clonotypes appeared in non-responders after treatment.

Authors' processing steps: Previously reported viral-epitope specificity per VDJdb covered about 1.5% of 150,000 to 200,000 unique clonotypes. Using immunoSEQ multiplex PCR, the repertoire was profiled, and TCRdb retains in-frame clones only, with some absent. V and J calls and clone size come straight from that table; D and trimming were deduced from the DNA. Among 1,800 or so clones listed, 86% were seen once. Trimming left V 1 base short and J 4 bases short, with 11 bases between. Germline V gives CDR1 SGHAT, CDR2 FQNNGV. This CDR3 spans 14 amino acids. Bulk bone marrow was analyzed without sorting T-cell subsets.

The receptor was isolated from a human donor with myelodysplastic syndrome. The V and J genes are TRBV11-2 and TRBJ2-7; D is undetermined. The sequences come from bone marrow, collected before or after starting hypomethylating agent treatment for myelodysplastic syndrome (not recorded which). The CDR3 nucleotides are TGTGCCAGCAGCTTAGTTGGCCTTAGATACGAGCAGTACTTC. Translating it yields CASSLVGLRYEQYF.